This T cell receptor (beta chain) was identified during a study of shared clonotypes between healthy human individuals. Sequencing used immunoSEQ multiplex PCR; TCRdb keeps in-frame clones, though not all of them. The table shows 550,000 to 850,000 clones, with roughly 70% occurring only once. General study points: Non-shared clonotypes had lower generation probabilities than those shared by all four donors. Naive subsets usually exceeded memory subsets in estimated richness.

Notes on this clone: Its antigen remains unidentified.

V was trimmed by 8 bases and J by 7 bases, leaving 20 bases between them. Per germline, CDR1 LNHDA and CDR2 SQIVND (reference sequence). The CDR3 totals 15 residues. Input material: memory CD4+ T cells sorted from blood. Subset noted: CD45RA-negative fraction. V is TRBV19 and J is TRBJ1-4; TRBD1 might be the D (6 bases). The receptor was isolated from a woman aged 30 to 39 in good health. The CDR3 region is CASGRGYQFVEKLFF. As DNA, the CDR3 is TGTGCCAGTGGAAGGGGGTACCAATTCGTTGAAAAACTGTTTTTT.